The source of this TCR beta chain is a study of shared clonotypes between healthy human individuals. Whole-study findings and limits: What rarefaction showed was incomplete sorted-subset sequencing despite large depth. An expected dependence of interdonor clonotype sharing on sequencing depth was noted.

CD45RO-negative cells were positively selected for CCR7, leaving out terminally differentiated effector memory CD45RA+ cells. The donors, all of them Caucasian adults, lived in Nashville, Tennessee. Comment on this clone: No antigen is known for it.

CDR3 length equals 15 residues. The V gene lost 2 bases and the J gene lost 5 bases, with 12 bases spanning the gap. CDR1 is LNHNV, CDR2 YYDKDF, per germline (reference sequence). Assay: immunoSEQ multiplex PCR; the TCRdb copy retains only in-frame clones and omits some. The top ten clones hold 1.2% of a sample with 1.5 million to 2.5 million clones, around 96% of them seen once. The J gene is TRBJ2-2, the V gene TRBV15, with a possible D match to TRBD2 (6 bases). Sequencing input: naive CD8+ T cells sorted from blood. The receptor's source is a man between 18 and 35 years old in good health. The CDR3 coding sequence is TGTGCCACCAGCAGATTCGGGAGTAGTACCGGGGAGCTGTTTTTT. It encodes CATSRFGSSTGELFF.